This TCR beta chain was recorded in a study of shared clonotypes between healthy human individuals (dated by TCRdb to the early 2020s). For the wider study: A few men and two women, aged 18 to 49 years, made up the cohort. For each donor, CD4 naive and CD4 memory were each given three plates, CD8 naive was given two plates, and CD8 memory was given one plate. Blood TCR repertoires of about five healthy adults were deeply sequenced to estimate repertoire size and the extent of clonotype sharing between individuals. To increase sequencing depth and limit assay-specific biases, different laboratories used diverse techniques to prepare libraries and sequence TCR repertoires. Each donor's leukapheresis produced roughly between roughly 0.94 and 9.5 billion PBMCs. Findings and caveats that apply to the study as a whole: Incomplete sequencing was indicated by rarefaction of sorted-subset datasets, despite the large sequencing depth. Estimated clonotype richness was generally larger for naive than for memory subsets. Pairwise subsampling indicated that sequencing depth was expected to affect the degree of clonotype sharing among donors. Sampling was limited to blood, and TCR repertoires in tissue likely differ from TCR repertoires in blood. Sharing across several donors was observed for around 5% of naive CD4, over 3% of naive CD8, 2.3% of memory CD4, and roughly 0.4% of memory CD8 clonotypes. Compared with non-shared clonotypes, clonotypes shared by all four sorted-subset donors had higher generation probabilities. Because the study included only a small number of donors, the genetic and exposure-history diversity represented was limited.

Compared with germline, V lacks 0 bases and J lacks 6 bases; bases without a gene match: 5. Reading from cysteine to phenylalanine, the CDR3 counts 15 amino acids. The kept DNA is CDR3 alone, 45 bases in frame from the first base. The germline V gene gives CDR1 as LGHNA and CDR2 as YSLEER. Using the deep immunoSEQ assay, multiplex PCR amplified TCR CDR3 regions from genomic DNA. Extracted genomic DNA from each cell subset was distributed evenly across all wells of several immunoSEQ 96-well plates, and each plate was treated as a replicate. For sorted subsets, roughly 190 ng of genomic DNA, equivalent to 25,000 to 30,000 T cell genomes, went into each replicate PCR. The purified libraries were quantified using a Qubit 3.0 fluorometer, sized with a Bioanalyzer 2100, and then quantified again using the KAPA Library Quantification kit. Every immunoSEQ 96-well plate was sequenced on a dedicated single-read 150-cycle Illumina NextSeq 550 flow cell. In the source study's methods: Because the immunoSEQ output included only junctional sequences and no quality scores, the filtering could not be the same as the filtering used for full-length reads. To assign V/J genes and CDR3, sequences were annotated against IMGT germline references using PyIR, a Python wrapper for IgBLAST v1.9. Reads with weak V/J assignments (E-value above 1e-6), missing CDR3, stop codons, out-of-frame junctions, or ambiguous translated residues were removed. A V3J clonotype was defined by an identical inferred V gene, J gene, and CDR3 amino acid sequence. The percentage overlap between two repertoires was calculated by dividing the number of shared unique clonotypes by the size of the smaller repertoire. RTK rarefaction, the Chao1 estimator, and Recon v2.1 estimates of unobserved clonotypes were used to assess repertoire richness. Generation probabilities for all TCRbeta clonotypes obtained by the gDNA method from a handful of donors were computed using OLGA. This immuneACCESS table, as held by TCRdb, lists in-frame sequences with V and J called but not all clones. Of the missing ones, under half trace to an unresolved V gene in checked studies; the others have no known cause. From that table come the V and J calls and clone size; the DNA was used to work out D and trimming. Across this sample there are around 2,000,000 clones, with approximately 95% seen only once. The top ten clonotypes cover roughly 1% of the sample.

On this clone: Its recognized antigen is unknown. Per-base quality was not reported, and no clone a single base away is much larger than it.

CD8 naive samples were CD45RO-negative cells positively selected for CCR7, giving a CD45RA+CCR7+ population that excluded TemRA cells. Donors were healthy HIV-negative adults with no recently reported acute infections or vaccinations. All donors were Caucasian adults living in Nashville, Tennessee, USA. Blood was obtained by leukapheresis, after which PBMCs were separated by Ficoll-Histopaque density gradient centrifugation and cryopreserved in liquid nitrogen vapor phase. Purity and quantity of every magnetically sorted T cell population were checked by analytical flow cytometry. From each sorted fraction, genomic DNA was isolated and quantified by UV absorbance on a Nanodrop 2000c.

Material: naive CD8+ T cells sorted from blood. The cell subset or site label, read with the paper, signifies: CD45RA+CCR7+. The chain employs TRBV4-3 and TRBJ2-1; 7 bases in between match TRBD2. The origin of this receptor is a man between 18 and 29 years old in good health. CDR3 sequence: CASSQDWTSGNEQFF. The DNA is as follows: TGCGCCAGCAGCCAAGATTGGACTAGTGGCAATGAGCAGTTCTTC.